The entry that follows covers one T cell receptor (beta chain) sequence. The data were produced by immunoSEQ multiplex PCR, yet TCRdb's version contains in-frame clones alone and is incomplete. This sample has 86,000 or so clones; about 84% occur once, and the top ten carry 14%. Germline CDR1 and CDR2: KGHSH and LQKENI. This CDR3 contains 13 residues. With 3 bases removed from V and 2 bases from J, the gap between germline ends came to 7 bases. This specimen comes from a study of PD-L1 blockade in urothelial cancer. Overall study context: Most of the 29 patients were men who had bladder-origin urothelial cancer.

Specified time point: pretreatment peripheral blood. Urothelial carcinoma in patients was locally advanced or metastatic. Pretreatment sampling and on-treatment sampling together yielded between 1 and 8 samples for each patient. Sequencing used PBMCs, obtained around atezolizumab (anti-PD-L1) treatment. This receptor was obtained from a man in his sixties with urothelial cancer. The genes are TRBV18 and TRBJ2-5, with a tentative D call TRBD1 (5 bases). The CDR3 DNA follows: TGTGCCAGCTCACCCAGGGTGCAAGAGACCCAGTACTTC. This sequence encodes CASSPRVQETQYF.